This T cell receptor (beta chain) emerged from a study of radiotherapy plus CTLA-4 blockade in lung cancer. For the study at large: In around 19% of patients, objective responses were seen; around 31% had disease control.

As concerns this clone: Its antigen is unknown.

The repertoire was sequenced with immunoSEQ multiplex PCR; TCRdb's copy has only in-frame clones and lacks some. The repertoire consists of some 78,000 clones, with 70% to 90% occurring once and the leading ten covering just over 2%. Study outcomes and limitations: Subsequent to radiotherapy plus ipilimumab, tumor-derived TCR clones underwent expansion in blood.

This specimen was peripheral blood, taken from a patient treated with radiotherapy plus ipilimumab. This clonotype was obtained from a human donor with non-small cell lung cancer who had a partial response to radiotherapy plus ipilimumab.

CDR3 nucleotides: TGTGCCAGCAGTTTTGAGCGGGAGAGGAACACCGGGGAGCTGTTTTTT. Protein sequence: CASSFERERNTGELFF. The genes are TRBV28 and TRBJ2-2, with TRBD2 identical over 8 bases. J gave up 1 base and V 3 bases, and 4 bases lay outside the gene matches. The CDR3 totals 16 residues. Germline V gene lookup returns CDR1 MDHEN and CDR2 SYDVKM. The complete variable domain, with remaining parts taken from reference TRBV28 and TRBJ2-2, reads DVKVTQSSRYLVKRTGEKVFLECVQDMDHENMFWYRQDPGLGLRLIYFSYDVKMKEKGDIPEGYSVSREKKERFSLILESASTNQTSMYLCASSFERERNTGELFFGEGSRLTVL.